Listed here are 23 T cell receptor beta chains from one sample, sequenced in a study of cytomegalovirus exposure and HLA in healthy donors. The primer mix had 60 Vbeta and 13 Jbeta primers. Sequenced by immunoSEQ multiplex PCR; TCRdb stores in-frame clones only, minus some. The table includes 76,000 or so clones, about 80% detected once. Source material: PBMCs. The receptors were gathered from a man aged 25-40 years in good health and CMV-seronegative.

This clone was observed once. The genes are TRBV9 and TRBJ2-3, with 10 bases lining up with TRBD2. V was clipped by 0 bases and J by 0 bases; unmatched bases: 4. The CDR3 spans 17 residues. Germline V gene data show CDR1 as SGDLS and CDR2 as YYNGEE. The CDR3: CASSVARLAGSTDTQYF. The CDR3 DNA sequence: TGTGCCAGCAGCGTAGCTCGACTAGCGGGTAGCACAGATACGCAGTATTTT.

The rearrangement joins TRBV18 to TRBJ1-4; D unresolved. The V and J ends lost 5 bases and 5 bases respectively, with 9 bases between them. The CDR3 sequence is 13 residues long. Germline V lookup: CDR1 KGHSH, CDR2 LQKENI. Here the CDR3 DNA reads TGTGCCAGCTCAGAGGGTTTAAATGAAAAACTGTTTTTT. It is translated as CASSEGLNEKLFF.

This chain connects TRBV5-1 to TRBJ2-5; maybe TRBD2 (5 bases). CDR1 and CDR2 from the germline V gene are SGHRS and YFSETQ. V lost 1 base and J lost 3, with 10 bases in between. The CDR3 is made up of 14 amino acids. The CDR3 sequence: CASSLNDGEETQYF. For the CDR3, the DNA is TGCGCCAGCAGCTTGAACGACGGGGAAGAGACCCAGTACTTC.

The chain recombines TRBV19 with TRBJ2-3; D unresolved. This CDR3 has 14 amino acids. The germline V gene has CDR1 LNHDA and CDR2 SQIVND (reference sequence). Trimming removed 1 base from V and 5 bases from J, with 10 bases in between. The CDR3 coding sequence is TGTGCCAGTAGTATAGGGCGGATATTAGATACGCAGTATTTT. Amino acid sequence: CASSIGRILDTQYF.

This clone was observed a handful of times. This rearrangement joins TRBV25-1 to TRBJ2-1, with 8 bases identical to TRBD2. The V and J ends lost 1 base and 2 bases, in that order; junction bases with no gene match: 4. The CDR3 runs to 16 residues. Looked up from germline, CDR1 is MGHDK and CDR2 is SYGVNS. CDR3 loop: CASSEFTGRAYNEQFF. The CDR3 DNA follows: TGTGCCAGCAGTGAATTTACCGGGAGGGCCTACAATGAGCAGTTCTTC. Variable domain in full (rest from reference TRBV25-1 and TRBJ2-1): EADIYQTPRYLVIGTGKKITLECSQTMGHDKMYWYQQDPGMELHLIHYSYGVNSTEKGDLSSESTVSRIRTEHFPLTLESARPSHTSQYLCASSEFTGRAYNEQFFGPGTRLTVL.

The CDR3 loop is CASSPGGNQPQHF. CDR3 DNA: TGTGCCAGCAGTCCCGGGGGCAATCAGCCCCAGCATTTT. J is TRBJ1-5 and V is TRBV25-1; D not certain. Deletions cut 5 bases from V and 2 bases from J, with 7 bases between. The germline V gene has CDR1 MGHDK and CDR2 SYGVNS. This CDR3 is 13 amino acids long. Full variable domain (rest looked up from reference TRBV25-1 and TRBJ1-5): EADIYQTPRYLVIGTGKKITLECSQTMGHDKMYWYQQDPGMELHLIHYSYGVNSTEKGDLSSESTVSRIRTEHFPLTLESARPSHTSQYLCASSPGGNQPQHFGDGTRLSIL.

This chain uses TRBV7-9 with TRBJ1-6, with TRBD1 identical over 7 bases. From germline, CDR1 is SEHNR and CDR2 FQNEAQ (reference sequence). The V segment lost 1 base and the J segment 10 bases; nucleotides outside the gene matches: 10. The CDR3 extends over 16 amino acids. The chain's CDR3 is CASSLGQGVKVSPLHF. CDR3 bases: TGTGCCAGCAGCTTAGGACAGGGAGTAAAAGTATCACCCCTCCACTTT.

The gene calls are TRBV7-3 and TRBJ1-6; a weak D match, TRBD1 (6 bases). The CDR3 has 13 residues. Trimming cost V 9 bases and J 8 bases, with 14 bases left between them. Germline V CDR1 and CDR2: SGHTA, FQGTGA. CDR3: CARTDRYYSPLHF. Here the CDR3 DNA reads TGTGCCAGAACGGACAGATATTATTCACCCCTCCACTTT.

The CDR3 spells CASSQTGTLYEQYF. CDR3 coding DNA: TGTGCCAGCAGTCAAACAGGGACCCTATACGAGCAGTACTTC. V usage is TRBV6-5 and J usage is TRBJ2-7, with D possibly being TRBD1 (6 bases). The CDR3 runs to 14 residues. Germline CDR1 reads MNHEY; CDR2 reads SVGAGI. The V end was cut by 5 bases, the J end by 4 bases, with 15 bases between.

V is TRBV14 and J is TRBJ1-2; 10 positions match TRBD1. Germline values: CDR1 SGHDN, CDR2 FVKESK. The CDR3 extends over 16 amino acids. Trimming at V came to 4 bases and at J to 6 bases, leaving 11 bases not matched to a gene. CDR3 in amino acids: CASSLVRDRGRDGYTF. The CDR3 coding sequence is TGTGCCAGCAGCCTTGTCCGGGACAGGGGACGAGATGGCTACACCTTC.

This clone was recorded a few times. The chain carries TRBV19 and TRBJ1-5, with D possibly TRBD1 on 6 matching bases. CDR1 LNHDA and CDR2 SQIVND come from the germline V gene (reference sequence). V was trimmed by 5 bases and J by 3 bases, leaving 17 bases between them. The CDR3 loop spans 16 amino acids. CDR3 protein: CASSLSAGANNQPQHF. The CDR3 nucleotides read TGTGCCAGTAGTCTATCGGCAGGGGCCAACAATCAGCCCCAGCATTTT.

CDR3 DNA sequence: TGTGCCAGCAGCTTAGTGACAGGGTGGAGGAATGAGCAGTTCTTC. Its protein is CASSLVTGWRNEQFF. The V call is TRBV7-9, the J call TRBJ2-1; TRBD1 matches 7 bases. The V gene's germline CDR1 is SEHNR and CDR2 FQNEAQ (reference sequence). Germline trimming cut 1 base from V and 7 bases from J; bases unmatched to any gene: 7. The length of the CDR3 is 15 residues.

CDR3 residues: CASSDPLVGDNSYEQYF. The CDR3 DNA reads TGTGCCAGCAGCGACCCGTTGGTGGGGGACAACTCCTACGAGCAGTACTTC. The rearrangement uses TRBV9 and TRBJ2-7; the D gene is possibly TRBD1 (6 bases). Trimming shortened V by 3 bases and J by 0 bases, and 19 bases separated the two germline ends. Germline V gives CDR1 SGDLS, CDR2 YYNGEE. CDR3 length: 17 amino acids. Together with reference TRBV9 and TRBJ2-7, the CDR3 gives the full variable domain: DSGVTQTPKHLITATGQRVTLRCSPRSGDLSVYWYQQSLDQGLQFLIQYYNGEERAKGNILERFSAQQFPDLHSELNLSSLELGDSALYFCASSDPLVGDNSYEQYFGPGTRLTVT.

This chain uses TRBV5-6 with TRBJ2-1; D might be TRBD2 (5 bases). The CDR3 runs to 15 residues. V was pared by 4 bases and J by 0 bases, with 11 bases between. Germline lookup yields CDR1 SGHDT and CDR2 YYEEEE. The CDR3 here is CASSPLAGSYNEQFF. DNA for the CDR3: TGTGCCAGCAGCCCCTTGGCGGGCTCCTACAATGAGCAGTTCTTC.

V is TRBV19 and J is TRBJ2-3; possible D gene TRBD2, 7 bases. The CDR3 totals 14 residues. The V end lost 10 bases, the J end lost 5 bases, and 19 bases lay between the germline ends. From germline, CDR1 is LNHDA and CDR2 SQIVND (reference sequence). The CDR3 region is CATGEGLQGDTQYF. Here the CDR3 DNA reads TGTGCCACAGGGGAGGGCCTCCAGGGAGATACGCAGTATTTT.

The CDR3 loop reads CASSATRLQGSEQYF. CDR3 bases: TGTGCCAGCAGCGCCACCCGATTACAGGGAAGCGAGCAGTACTTC. J is TRBJ2-5 and V is TRBV9; D might be TRBD1 (6 bases). The DNA end favors TRBJ2-7, so the J call may be wrong. The CDR3 is 15 residues long. The germline V gene encodes CDR1 SGDLS and CDR2 YYNGEE.

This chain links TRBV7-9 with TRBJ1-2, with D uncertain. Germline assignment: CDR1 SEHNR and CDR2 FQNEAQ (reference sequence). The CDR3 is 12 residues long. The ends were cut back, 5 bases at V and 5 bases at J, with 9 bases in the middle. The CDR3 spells CASSPGLYGYTF. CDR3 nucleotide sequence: TGTGCCAGCAGCCCCGGACTGTATGGCTACACCTTC.

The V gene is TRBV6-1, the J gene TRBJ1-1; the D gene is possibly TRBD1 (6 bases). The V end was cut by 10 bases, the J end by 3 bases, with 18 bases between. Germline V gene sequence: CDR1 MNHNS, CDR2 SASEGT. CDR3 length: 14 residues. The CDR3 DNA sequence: TGTGCCATTCAACGGCCAAGGGGGTACACTGAAGCTTTCTTT. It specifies CAIQRPRGYTEAFF.

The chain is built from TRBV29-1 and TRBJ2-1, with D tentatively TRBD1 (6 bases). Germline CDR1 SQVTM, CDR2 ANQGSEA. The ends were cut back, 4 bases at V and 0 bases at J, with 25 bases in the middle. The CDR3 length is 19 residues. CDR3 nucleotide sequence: TGCAGCGTTGCGCCTCGACAGCAAAGTATAGGGGGCTCCTACAATGAGCAGTTCTTC. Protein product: CSVAPRQQSIGGSYNEQFF.

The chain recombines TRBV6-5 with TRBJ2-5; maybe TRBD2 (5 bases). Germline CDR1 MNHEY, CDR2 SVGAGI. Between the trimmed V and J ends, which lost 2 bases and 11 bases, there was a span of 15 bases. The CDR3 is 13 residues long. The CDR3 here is CASSYTQDREQYF. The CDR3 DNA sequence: TGTGCCAGCAGTTACACGCAGGATAGGGAGCAGTACTTC.

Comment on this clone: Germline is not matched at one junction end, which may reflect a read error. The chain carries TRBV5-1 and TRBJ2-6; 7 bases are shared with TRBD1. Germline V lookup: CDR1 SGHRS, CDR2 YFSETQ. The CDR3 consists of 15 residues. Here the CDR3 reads CASSHDRAGANVLTF. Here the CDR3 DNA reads TGTGCCAGCAGTCACGACAGGGCTGGGGCCAACGTCCTGACTTTC.

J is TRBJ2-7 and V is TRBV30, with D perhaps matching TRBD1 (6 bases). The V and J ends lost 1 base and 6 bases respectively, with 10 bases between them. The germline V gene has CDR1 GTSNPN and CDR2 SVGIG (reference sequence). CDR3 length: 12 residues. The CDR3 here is CAWSDTGLEQYF. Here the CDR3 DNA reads TGTGCCTGGAGTGATACAGGGCTCGAGCAGTACTTC.

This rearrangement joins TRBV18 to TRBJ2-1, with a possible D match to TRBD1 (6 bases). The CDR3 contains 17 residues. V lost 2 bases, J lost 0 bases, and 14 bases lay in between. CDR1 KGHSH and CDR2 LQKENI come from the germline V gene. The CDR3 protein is CASSPRAGAHSYNEQFF. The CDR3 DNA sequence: TGTGCCAGCTCACCAAGGGCAGGGGCCCACTCCTACAATGAGCAGTTCTTC.